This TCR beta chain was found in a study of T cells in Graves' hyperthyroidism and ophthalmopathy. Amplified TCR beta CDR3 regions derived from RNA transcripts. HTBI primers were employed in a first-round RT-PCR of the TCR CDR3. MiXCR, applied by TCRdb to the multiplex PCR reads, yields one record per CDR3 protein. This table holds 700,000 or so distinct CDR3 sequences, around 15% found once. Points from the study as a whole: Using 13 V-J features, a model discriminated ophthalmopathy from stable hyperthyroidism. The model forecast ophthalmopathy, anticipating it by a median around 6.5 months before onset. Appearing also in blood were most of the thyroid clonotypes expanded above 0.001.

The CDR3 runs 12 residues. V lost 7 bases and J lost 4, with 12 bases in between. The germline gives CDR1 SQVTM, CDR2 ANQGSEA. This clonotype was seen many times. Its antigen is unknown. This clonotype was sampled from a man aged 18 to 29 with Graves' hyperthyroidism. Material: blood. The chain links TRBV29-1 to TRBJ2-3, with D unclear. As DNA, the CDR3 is TGCAGCGCGTTGCCTCCCGCAGATACGCAGTATTTT. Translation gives CSALPPADTQYF.